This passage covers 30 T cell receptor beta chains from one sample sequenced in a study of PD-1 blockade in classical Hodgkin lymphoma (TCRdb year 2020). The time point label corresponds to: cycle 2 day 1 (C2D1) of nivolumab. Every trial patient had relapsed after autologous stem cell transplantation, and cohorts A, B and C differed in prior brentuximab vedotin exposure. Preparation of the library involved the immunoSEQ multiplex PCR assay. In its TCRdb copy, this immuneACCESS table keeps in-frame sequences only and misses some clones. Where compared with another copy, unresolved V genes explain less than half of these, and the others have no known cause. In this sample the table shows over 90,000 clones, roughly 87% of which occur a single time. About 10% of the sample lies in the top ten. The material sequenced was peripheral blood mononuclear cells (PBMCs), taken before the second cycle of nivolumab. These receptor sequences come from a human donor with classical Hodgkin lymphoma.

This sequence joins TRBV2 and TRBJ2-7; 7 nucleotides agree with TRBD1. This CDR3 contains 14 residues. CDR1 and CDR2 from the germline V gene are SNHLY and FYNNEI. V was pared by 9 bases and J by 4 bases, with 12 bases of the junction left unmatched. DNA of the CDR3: TGTGCCAGTTCAGACAGGGCTTTTTGGTACGAGCAGTACTTC. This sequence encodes CASSDRAFWYEQYF.

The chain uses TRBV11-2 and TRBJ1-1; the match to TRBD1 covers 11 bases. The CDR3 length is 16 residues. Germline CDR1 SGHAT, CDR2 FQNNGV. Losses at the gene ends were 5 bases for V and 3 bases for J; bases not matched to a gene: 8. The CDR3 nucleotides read TGTGCCAGCAGCCCTGGACAGGGGGCGCGGTACACTGAAGCTTTCTTT. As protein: CASSPGQGARYTEAFF.

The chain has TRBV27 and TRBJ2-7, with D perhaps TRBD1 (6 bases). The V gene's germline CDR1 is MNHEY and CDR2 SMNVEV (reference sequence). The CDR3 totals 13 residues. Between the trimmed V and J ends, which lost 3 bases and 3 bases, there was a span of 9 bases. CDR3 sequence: CASSLGANYEQYF. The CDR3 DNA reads TGTGCCAGCAGTTTGGGGGCAAACTACGAGCAGTACTTC.

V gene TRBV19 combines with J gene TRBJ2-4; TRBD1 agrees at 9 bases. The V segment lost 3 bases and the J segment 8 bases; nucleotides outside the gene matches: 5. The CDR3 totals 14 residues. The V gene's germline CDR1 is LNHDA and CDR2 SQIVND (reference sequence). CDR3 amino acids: CASSIPGQGYIQYF. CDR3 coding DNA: TGTGCCAGTAGTATCCCGGGACAGGGCTACATTCAGTACTTC.

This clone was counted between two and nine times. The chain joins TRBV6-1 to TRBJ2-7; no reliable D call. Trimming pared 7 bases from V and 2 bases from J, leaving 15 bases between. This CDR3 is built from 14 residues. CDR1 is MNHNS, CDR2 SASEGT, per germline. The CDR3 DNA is TGTGCCAGCATCCAAAACCCAGTCACCTACGAGCAGTACTTC. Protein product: CASIQNPVTYEQYF.

The CDR3 DNA follows: TGTGCCAGCAGGACTGGACAGGCCAGGGGGTCACCCCTCCACTTT. This gives the protein CASRTGQARGSPLHF. V gene TRBV6-5 combines with J gene TRBJ1-6; 7 nucleotides agree with TRBD1. The V gene end was trimmed by 6 bases and the J gene end by 10 bases; junction bases not matched to a gene: 12. Germline V lookup: CDR1 MNHEY, CDR2 SVGAGI. The CDR3 has 15 residues.

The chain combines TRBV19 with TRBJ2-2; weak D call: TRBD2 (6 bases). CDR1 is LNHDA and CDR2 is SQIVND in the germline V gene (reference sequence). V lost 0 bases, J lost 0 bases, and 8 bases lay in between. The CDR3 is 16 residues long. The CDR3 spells CASSIEEGANTGELFF. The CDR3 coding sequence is TGTGCCAGTAGTATAGAGGAGGGAGCGAACACCGGGGAGCTGTTTTTT. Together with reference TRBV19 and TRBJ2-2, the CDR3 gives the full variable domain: DGGITQSPKYLFRKEGQNVTLSCEQNLNHDAMYWYRQDPGQGLRLIYYSQIVNDFQKGDIAEGYSVSREKKESFPLTVTSAQKNPTAFYLCASSIEEGANTGELFFGEGSRLTVL.

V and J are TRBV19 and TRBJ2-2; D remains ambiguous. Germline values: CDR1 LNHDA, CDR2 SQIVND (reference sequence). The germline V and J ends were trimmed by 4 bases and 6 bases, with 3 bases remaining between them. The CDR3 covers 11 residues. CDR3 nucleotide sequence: TGTGCCAGTAGTACGTCCGGGGAGCTGTTTTTT. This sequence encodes CASSTSGELFF.

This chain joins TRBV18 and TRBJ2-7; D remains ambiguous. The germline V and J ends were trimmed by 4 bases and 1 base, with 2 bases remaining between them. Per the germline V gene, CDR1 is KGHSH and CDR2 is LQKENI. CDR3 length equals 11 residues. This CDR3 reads CASSRSYEQYF. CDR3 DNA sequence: TGTGCCAGCTCACGATCCTACGAGCAGTACTTC. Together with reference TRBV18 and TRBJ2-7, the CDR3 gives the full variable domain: NAGVMQNPRHLVRRRGQEARLRCSPMKGHSHVYWYRQLPEEGLKFMVYLQKENIIDESGMPKERFSAEFPKEGPSILRIQQVVRGDSAAYFCASSRSYEQYFGPGTRLTVT.

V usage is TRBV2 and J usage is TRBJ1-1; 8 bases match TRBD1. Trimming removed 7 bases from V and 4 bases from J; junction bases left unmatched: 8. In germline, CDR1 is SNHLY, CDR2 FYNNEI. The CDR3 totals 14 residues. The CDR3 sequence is CASNLQGDGTEAFF. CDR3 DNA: TGTGCCAGCAACTTACAGGGGGACGGCACTGAAGCTTTCTTT.

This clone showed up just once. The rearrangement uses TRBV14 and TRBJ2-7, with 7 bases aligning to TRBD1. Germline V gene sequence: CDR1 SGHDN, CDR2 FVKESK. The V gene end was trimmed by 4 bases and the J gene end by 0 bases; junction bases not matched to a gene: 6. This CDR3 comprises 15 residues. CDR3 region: CASSRPGQSSYEQYF. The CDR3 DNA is TGTGCCAGCAGCCGACCGGGACAGTCCTCCTACGAGCAGTACTTC.

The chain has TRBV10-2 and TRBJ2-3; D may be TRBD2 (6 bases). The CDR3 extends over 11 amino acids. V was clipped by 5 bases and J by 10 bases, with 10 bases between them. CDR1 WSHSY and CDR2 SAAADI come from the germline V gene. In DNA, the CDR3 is TGCGCCAGCAGTCTGGAGGGTTCGCAGTATTTT. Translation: CASSLEGSQYF.

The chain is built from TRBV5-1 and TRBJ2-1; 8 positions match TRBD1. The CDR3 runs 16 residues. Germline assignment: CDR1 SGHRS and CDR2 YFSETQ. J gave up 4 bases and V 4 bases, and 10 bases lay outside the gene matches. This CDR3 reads CASSVTGDMAYNEQFF. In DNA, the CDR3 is TGCGCCAGCAGCGTGACAGGGGATATGGCGTACAATGAGCAGTTCTTC.

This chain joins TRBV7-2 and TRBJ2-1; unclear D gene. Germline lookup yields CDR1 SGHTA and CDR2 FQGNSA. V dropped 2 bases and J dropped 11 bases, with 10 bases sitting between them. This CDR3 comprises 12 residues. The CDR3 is CASSLLAKKQFF. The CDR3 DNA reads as TGTGCCAGCAGCTTACTCGCGAAGAAGCAGTTCTTC.

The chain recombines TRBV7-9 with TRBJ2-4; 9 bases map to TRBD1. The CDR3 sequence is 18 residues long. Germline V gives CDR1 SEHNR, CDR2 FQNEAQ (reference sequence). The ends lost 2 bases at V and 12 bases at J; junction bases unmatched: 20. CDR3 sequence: CASSLYIAGTGLSSAQYF. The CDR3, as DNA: TGTGCCAGCAGCTTATACATCGCGGGGACAGGGTTATCTTCAGCTCAGTACTTC.

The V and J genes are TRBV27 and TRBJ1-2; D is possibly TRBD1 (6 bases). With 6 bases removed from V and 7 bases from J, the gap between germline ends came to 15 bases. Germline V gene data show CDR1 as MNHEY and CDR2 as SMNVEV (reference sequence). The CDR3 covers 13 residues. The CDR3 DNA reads TGTGCCAGCAGAAACCAGGGGACGGCTGGCTACACCTTC. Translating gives CASRNQGTAGYTF.

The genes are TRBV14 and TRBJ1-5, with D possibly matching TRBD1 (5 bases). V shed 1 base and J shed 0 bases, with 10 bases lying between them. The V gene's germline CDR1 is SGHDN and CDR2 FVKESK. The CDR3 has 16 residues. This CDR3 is CASSQAPGVSNQPQHF. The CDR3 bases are TGTGCCAGCAGCCAAGCCCCGGGGGTTAGCAATCAGCCCCAGCATTTT.

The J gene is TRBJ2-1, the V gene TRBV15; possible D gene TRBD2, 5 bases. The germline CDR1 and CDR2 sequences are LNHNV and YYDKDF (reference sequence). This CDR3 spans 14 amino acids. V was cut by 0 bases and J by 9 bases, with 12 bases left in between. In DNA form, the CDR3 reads TGTGCCACCAGCAGAGATTTAATCGCGGGTGAGCAGTTCTTC. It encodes CATSRDLIAGEQFF. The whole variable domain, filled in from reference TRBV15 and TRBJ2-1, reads DAMVIQNPRYQVTQFGKPVTLSCSQTLNHNVMYWYQQKSSQAPKLLFHYYDKDFNNEADTPDNFQSRRPNTSFCFLDIRSPGLGDTAMYLCATSRDLIAGEQFFGPGTRLTVL.

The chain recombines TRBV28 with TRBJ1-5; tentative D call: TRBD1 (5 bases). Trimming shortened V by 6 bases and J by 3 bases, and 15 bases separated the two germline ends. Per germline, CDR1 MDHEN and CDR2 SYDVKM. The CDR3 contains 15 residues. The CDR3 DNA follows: TGTGCCAGCAGAGAAATCGACAGCCCCAATCAGCCCCAGCATTTT. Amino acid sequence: CASREIDSPNQPQHF. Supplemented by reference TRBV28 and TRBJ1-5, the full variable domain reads DVKVTQSSRYLVKRTGEKVFLECVQDMDHENMFWYRQDPGLGLRLIYFSYDVKMKEKGDIPEGYSVSREKKERFSLILESASTNQTSMYLCASREIDSPNQPQHFGDGTRLSIL.

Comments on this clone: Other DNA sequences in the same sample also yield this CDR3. The CDR3 region has the DNA TGCGCCAGCAGCTCACAGGGGTACGAGCAGTACTTC. Translation gives CASSSQGYEQYF. The J gene is TRBJ2-7, the V gene TRBV5-1, with TRBD1 matching 7 bases. Germline trimming cut 3 bases from V and 4 bases from J; bases unmatched to any gene: 1. The CDR3 spans 12 residues. Germline V gene data show CDR1 as SGHRS and CDR2 as YFSETQ.

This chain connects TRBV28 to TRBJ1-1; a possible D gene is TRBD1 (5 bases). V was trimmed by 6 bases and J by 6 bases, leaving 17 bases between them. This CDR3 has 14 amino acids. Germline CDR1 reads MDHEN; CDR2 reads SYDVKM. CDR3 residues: CASRFSWGQPEAFF. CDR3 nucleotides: TGTGCCAGCAGATTCAGCTGGGGCCAACCTGAAGCTTTCTTT.

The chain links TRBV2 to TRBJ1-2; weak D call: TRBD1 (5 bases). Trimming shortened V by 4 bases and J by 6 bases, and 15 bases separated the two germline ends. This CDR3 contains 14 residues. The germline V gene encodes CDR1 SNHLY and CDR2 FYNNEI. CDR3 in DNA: TGTGCCAGCAGTGTCCTGCCAGGGTTGGATGGCTACACCTTC. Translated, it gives CASSVLPGLDGYTF.

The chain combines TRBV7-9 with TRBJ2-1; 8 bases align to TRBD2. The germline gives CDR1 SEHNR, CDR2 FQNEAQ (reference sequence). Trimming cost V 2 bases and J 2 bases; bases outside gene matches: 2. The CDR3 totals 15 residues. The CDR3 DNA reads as TGTGCCAGCAGCTTACTCGGGAGGGCCTACAATGAGCAGTTCTTC. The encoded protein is CASSLLGRAYNEQFF.

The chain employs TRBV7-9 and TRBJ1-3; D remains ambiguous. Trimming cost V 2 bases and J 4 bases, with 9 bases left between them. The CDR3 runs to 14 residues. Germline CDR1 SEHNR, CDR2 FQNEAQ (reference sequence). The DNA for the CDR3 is TGTGCCAGCAGCTTACAAGGCCCCGGAAACACCATATATTTT. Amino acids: CASSLQGPGNTIYF.

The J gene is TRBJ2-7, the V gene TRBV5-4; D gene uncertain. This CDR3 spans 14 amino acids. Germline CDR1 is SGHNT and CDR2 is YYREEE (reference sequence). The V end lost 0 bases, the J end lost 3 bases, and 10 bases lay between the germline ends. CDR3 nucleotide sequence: TGTGCCAGCAGCTTGGACAACTATAACTACGAGCAGTACTTC. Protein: CASSLDNYNYEQYF. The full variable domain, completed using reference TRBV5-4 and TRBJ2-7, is ETGVTQSPTHLIKTRGQQVTLRCSSQSGHNTVSWYQQALGQGPQFIFQYYREEENGRGNFPPRFSGLQFPNYSSELNVNALELDDSALYLCASSLDNYNYEQYFGPGTRLTVT.

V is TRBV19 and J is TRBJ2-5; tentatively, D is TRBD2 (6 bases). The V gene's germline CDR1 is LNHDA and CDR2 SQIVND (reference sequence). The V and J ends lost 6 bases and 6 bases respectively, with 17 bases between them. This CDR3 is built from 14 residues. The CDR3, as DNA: TGTGCCAGTAGAGGTGGAGGGTTCGTGAAGACCCAGTACTTC. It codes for CASRGGGFVKTQYF.

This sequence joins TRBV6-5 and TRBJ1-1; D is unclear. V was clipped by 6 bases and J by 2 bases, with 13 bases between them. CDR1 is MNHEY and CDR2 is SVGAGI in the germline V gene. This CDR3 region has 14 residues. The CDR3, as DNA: TGTGCCAGCAGCCTTCGGGGAATTAACACTGAAGCTTTCTTT. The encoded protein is CASSLRGINTEAFF.

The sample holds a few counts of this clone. CDR3 residues: CASRPQWGNQPQHF. DNA for the CDR3: TGTGCCAGCAGGCCACAGTGGGGAAATCAGCCCCAGCATTTT. The chain is built from TRBV6-5 and TRBJ1-5; D remains ambiguous. This CDR3 comprises 14 residues. The germline gives CDR1 MNHEY, CDR2 SVGAGI. V was trimmed by 6 bases and J by 4 bases, leaving 13 bases between them.

As DNA, the CDR3 is TGCGCCAGCAGCCAACCGGGACTGGAAGACTACGAGCAGTACTTC. Translated: CASSQPGLEDYEQYF. The chain uses TRBV4-1 and TRBJ2-7; a weak D match, TRBD2 (6 bases). CDR1 is MGHRA, CDR2 YSYEKL, per germline. The CDR3 has 15 residues. V was shortened by 2 bases and J by 3 bases, with 14 bases between the two germline ends.

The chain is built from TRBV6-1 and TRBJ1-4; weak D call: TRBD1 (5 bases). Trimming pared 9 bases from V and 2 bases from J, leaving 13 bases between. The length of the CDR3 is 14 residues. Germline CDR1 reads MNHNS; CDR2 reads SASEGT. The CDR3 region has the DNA TGTGCCAGTTCAGGGTTTGCGACTAATGAAAAACTGTTTTTT. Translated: CASSGFATNEKLFF.